Listed here is a single T cell receptor (beta chain). The antigen it recognizes is unknown. There are no base qualities to consult, and no much larger clone falls within one base. The time point label, read with the paper, signifies: sample taken at primary tumor resection. Samples were obtained from over 70 patients with early-stage, untreated non-small cell lung cancer from the lung TRACERx cohort. Whole RNA extracted from tumor and nontumor lung tissue, or from cryopreserved PBMC samples, was used for TCR sequencing without cell sorting. A patient was chosen for TCR sequencing only when enough RNA was available from at least two tumor regions. Before selection, tumor and adjacent nontumor lung specimens were reviewed by a lung pathologist. Libraries came from 5' RACE. The run used a NextSeq 500. In the TCR library protocol, a unique molecular identifier was attached to each TCR cDNA molecule so that PCR and sequencing errors could be corrected. Per the original workflow: TCR identification, UMI-based error correction and CDR3 extraction were performed with Decombinator tools. TCRs above a frequency of 2 per 1,000, corresponding to the top 1% of the tumor frequency distribution, were defined as expanded. Expanded tumor TCRs statistically deemed absent (corrected P<0.05) from at least one tumor region were classed as regional, and all other expanded tumor TCRs were classed as ubiquitous. Renyi diversity was computed with the R vegan package after each repertoire had been subsampled 100 times to 5,000 TCRs. CDR3 similarity networks were built from amino acid triplet string-kernel similarity, connecting CDR3s with pairwise similarity above 0.82. TCRdb itself trimmed the public reads at Q25 with fastp, ran MiXCR and retained productive beta chains. Every entry covers one CDR3 protein and lists the most common genes and DNA from its rows. These V and J calls derive from TCRdb rather than the authors' analysis. The sample table holds more than 10,000 distinct CDR3 sequences, of which about 15% were seen once. The ten largest clonotypes hold around 15% of the sample.

According to the germline V gene, CDR1 reads SNHLY and CDR2 reads FYNNEI. A distance of 18 bases separates the germline ends of V and J, which lose 4 bases and 8 bases respectively. The CDR3 contains 15 residues, cysteine and phenylalanine counted. The sequence is cut down to CDR3 DNA, 45 bases in frame from base 1. This sample stems from a study of spatial heterogeneity in lung cancer (dated by TCRdb to 2018 to 2020). Regarding the study in general: Beta-chain transcripts were consistently detected in greater numbers than alpha-chain transcripts, which likely reflected higher beta-chain transcript abundance. In tumor regions, TCR transcript counts showed a strong correlation with a T cell transcriptional module score from matched bulk RNA-seq. In non-small cell lung cancer, the study made a quantitative comparison of TCR alpha and beta repertoires among multiple tumor regions, matched nontumor lung and blood. In the raw uncorrected reads, each unique combination of TCR and UMI appeared more than ten times on average. Both alpha and beta chains were TCR-sequenced in 200 or so tumor regions, around 65 matched nontumor lung samples and around 50 PBMC samples obtained at surgery. Nonsynonymous mutation counts, determined by whole-exome sequencing of tumor tissue, were related to TCR repertoire features.

Study-wide findings and limitations: Confirming at a functional level the hypothesis that regional TCRs recognize regional mutations was considered to require additional single-cell paired TCR alpha and beta sequencing. The count of ubiquitous expanded TCRs correlated with the count of ubiquitous nonsynonymous mutations, and the count of regional expanded TCRs correlated with the count of regional nonsynonymous mutations. A correlation was observed between the number of expanded intratumoral alpha and beta TCRs and the tumor nonsynonymous mutation count. TCR-seq was estimated to cover only approximately 6.3% of tumor T cells for alpha chains and 13% for beta chains.

The rearrangement joined TRBV2 to TRBJ2-1, and the D gene may be TRBD2, 6 bases matching. The clonotype was recovered from a male donor with early-stage non-small cell lung cancer. The sequenced sample was lung tumor tissue, obtained at surgery. The DNA sequence reads TGTGCCAGCAGTGGAGTGGGCGGGATCAGCGATGAGCAGTTCTTC. Translated, it gives CASSGVGGISDEQFF.